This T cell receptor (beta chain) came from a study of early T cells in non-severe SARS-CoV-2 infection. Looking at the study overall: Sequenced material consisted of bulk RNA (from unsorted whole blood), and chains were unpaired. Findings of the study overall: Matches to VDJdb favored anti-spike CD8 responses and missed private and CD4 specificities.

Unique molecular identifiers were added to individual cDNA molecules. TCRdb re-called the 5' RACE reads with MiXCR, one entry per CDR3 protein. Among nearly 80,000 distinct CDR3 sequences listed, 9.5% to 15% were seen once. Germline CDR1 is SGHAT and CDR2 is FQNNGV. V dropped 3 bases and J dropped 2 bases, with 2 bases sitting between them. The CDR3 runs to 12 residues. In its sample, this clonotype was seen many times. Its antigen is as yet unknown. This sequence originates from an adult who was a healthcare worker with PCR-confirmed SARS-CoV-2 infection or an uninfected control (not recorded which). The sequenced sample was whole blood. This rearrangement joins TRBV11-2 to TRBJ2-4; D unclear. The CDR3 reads CASSFPKNIQYF. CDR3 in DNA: TGTGCCAGCAGCTTCCCCAAAAACATTCAGTACTTC.